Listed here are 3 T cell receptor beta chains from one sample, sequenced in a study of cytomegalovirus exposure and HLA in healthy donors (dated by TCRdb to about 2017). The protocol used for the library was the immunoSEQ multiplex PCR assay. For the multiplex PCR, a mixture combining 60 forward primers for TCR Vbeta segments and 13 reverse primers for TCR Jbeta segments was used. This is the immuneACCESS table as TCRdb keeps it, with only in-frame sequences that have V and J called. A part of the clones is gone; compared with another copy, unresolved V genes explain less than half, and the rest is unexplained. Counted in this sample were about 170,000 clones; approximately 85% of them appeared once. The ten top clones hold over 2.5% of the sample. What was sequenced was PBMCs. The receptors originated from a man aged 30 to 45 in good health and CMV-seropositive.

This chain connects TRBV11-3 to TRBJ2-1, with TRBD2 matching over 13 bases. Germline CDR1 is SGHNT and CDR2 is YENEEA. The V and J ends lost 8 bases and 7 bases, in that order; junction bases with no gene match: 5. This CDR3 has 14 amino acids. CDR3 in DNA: TGTGCCAGCCTACTAGCGGGAGGGGGTAATGAGCAGTTCTTC. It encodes CASLLAGGGNEQFF.

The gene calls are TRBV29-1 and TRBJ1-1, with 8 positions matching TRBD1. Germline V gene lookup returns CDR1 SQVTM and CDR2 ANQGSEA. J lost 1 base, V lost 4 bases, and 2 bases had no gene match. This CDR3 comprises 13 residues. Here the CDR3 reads CSVAGGRNTEAFF. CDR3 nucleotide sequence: TGCAGCGTTGCAGGGGGCCGGAACACTGAAGCTTTCTTT.

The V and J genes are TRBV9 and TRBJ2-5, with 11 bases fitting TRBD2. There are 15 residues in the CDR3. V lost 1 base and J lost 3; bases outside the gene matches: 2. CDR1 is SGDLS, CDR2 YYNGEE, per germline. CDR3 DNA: TGTGCCAGCAGCGTAAATAGCGGGAGGGAAGAGACCCAGTACTTC. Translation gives CASSVNSGREETQYF.